The sequence of this T cell receptor (beta chain) was determined in a study of shared clonotypes between healthy human individuals. Study findings and constraints: An effect of sequencing depth on clonotype sharing among donors was expected. All-four-donor shared clonotypes had higher generation probabilities than non-shared clonotypes did.

Method: immunoSEQ multiplex PCR; TCRdb's copy keeps in-frame clones and lacks some. Seen here are about 2 million clones, over 85% observed once, and the top ten hold more than 0.1%. To note about this clone: The target antigen is unknown.

This TCR was recovered from a man aged 18-30 years in good health. The sequencing sample was made of naive CD4+ T cells sorted from blood. As to subset: CD45RA+ positively selected.

The CDR3 sequence is CASSQEGLAGDTQYF. In DNA, the CDR3 is TGCGCCAGCAGCCAAGAGGGACTAGCGGGAGATACGCAGTATTTT. The chain is built from TRBV4-3 and TRBJ2-3; TRBD2 aligns across 12 bases. This CDR3 has 15 amino acids. The V and J ends lost 0 bases and 5 bases, in that order; junction bases with no gene match: 0. Looked up from germline, CDR1 is LGHNA and CDR2 is YSLEER.